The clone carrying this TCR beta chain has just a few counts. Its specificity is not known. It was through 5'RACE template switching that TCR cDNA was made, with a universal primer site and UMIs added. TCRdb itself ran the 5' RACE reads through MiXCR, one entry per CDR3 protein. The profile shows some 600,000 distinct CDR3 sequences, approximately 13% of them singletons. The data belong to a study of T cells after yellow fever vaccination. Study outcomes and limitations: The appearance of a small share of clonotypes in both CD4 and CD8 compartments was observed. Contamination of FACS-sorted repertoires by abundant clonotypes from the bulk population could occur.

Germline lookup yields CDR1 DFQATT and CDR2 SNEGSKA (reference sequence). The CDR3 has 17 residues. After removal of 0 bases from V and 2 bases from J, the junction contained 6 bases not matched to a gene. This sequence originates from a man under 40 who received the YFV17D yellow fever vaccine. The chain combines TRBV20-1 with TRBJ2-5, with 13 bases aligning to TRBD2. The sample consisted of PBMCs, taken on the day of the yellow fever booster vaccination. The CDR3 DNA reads TGCAGTGCTAGAGATGGGGGACTAGCGGGAATACAAGAGACCCAGTACTTC. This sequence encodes CSARDGGLAGIQETQYF.